This T cell receptor beta chain was obtained from a study of blood T cell repertoires in COVID-19. Study summary: Acute and convalescent COVID-19 samples came from the United States, Italy and Spain. Nucleic acid was either cDNA or gDNA, and it came from T cells, B-cell-depleted T cells, or PBMCs.

The germline V and J ends were trimmed by 3 bases and 4 bases, with 16 bases remaining between them. Germline values: CDR1 WSHSY, CDR2 SAAADI. CDR3 length equals 16 residues. Authors' methods: Amplifying reference gene primers gave estimates of nucleated cell counts. Clones were sequenced by immunoSEQ multiplex PCR, and TCRdb holds only the in-frame ones, with some missing. The V and J calls and the clone size are those of that table, but D and trimming were determined from the DNA. In the table there are some 170,000 clones, about three quarters of which are singletons. The sequence came from a man aged 70 or older with acute or convalescent COVID-19. The sample taken for sequencing was peripheral blood. This sequence joins TRBV10-2 and TRBJ2-4, with a tentative D call TRBD2 (5 bases). The CDR3 region has the DNA TGCGCCAGCAGTGAATATCGAGGGATGGGAAAAAACATTCAGTACTTC. Translated, it gives CASSEYRGMGKNIQYF.